One and the same sample provided the 14 T cell receptor beta chains below, sequenced in a study of blood T cell repertoires in COVID-19. Repertoires were generated with immunoSEQ multiplex PCR, while TCRdb's copy carries only in-frame clones and drops some. The data contain about 250,000 clones, over 75% of them seen just once; the ten biggest clones take up about 5.1%. Sequenced material: peripheral blood. The receptors stem from a middle-aged man with COVID-19, enrolled during active disease.

The V call is TRBV4-1, the J call TRBJ1-5; D may be TRBD1 (6 bases). This CDR3 contains 18 residues. V was cut by 2 bases and J by 4 bases, with 21 bases left in between. In germline, CDR1 is MGHRA, CDR2 YSYEKL. CDR3: CASSQSAGAGTPNQPQHF. The CDR3 DNA follows: TGCGCCAGCAGCCAAAGCGCGGGGGCCGGGACACCTAATCAGCCCCAGCATTTT.

V usage is TRBV3-1 (or the pseudogene TRBV3-2) and J usage is TRBJ2-7, with TRBD1 as a possible D gene (6 bases). With 3 bases removed from V and 4 bases from J, the gap between germline ends came to 10 bases. Germline lookup yields CDR1 LGHDT and CDR2 YNNKEL (reference sequence). This CDR3 comprises 13 residues. CDR3 sequence: CASSQGAVYEQYF. The CDR3 bases are TGTGCCAGCAGCCAGGGGGCGGTTTACGAGCAGTACTTC.

The chain combines TRBV5-4 with TRBJ1-2, with a weak D call TRBD1 (6 bases). CDR3 size: 13 residues. With 3 bases removed from V and 4 bases from J, the gap between germline ends came to 10 bases. Germline CDR1 is SGHNT and CDR2 is YYREEE (reference sequence). CDR3 in amino acids: CASSSRGSYGYTF. CDR3 in DNA: TGTGCCAGCAGCTCCAGGGGATCCTATGGCTACACCTTC. The whole variable domain, remainder taken from reference TRBV5-4 and TRBJ1-2, is ETGVTQSPTHLIKTRGQQVTLRCSSQSGHNTVSWYQQALGQGPQFIFQYYREEENGRGNFPPRFSGLQFPNYSSELNVNALELDDSALYLCASSSRGSYGYTFGSGTRLTVV.

This clone was seen a handful of times. This chain joins TRBV9 and TRBJ1-3, with a weak D call TRBD1 (6 bases). The CDR3 has 16 amino acids. V lost 3 bases and J 3 bases, leaving 16 bases between the germline ends. CDR1 and CDR2 (germline): SGDLS, YYNGEE. The CDR3 DNA reads TGTGCCAGCAGCGCCACAGGGCCTGTTATTGGAAACACCATATATTTT. Amino acid sequence: CASSATGPVIGNTIYF.

The V gene is TRBV6-6, the J gene TRBJ1-6; D gene ambiguous. V was trimmed by 5 bases and J by 0 bases, leaving 14 bases between them. The CDR3 consists of 17 residues. Germline values: CDR1 MNHNY, CDR2 SVGAGI (reference sequence). The CDR3 DNA is TGTGCCAGCAGTCTGCGGTCCCCCCCCTCCTATAATTCACCCCTCCACTTT. Protein sequence: CASSLRSPPSYNSPLHF.

This chain joins TRBV9 and TRBJ2-2; 7 positions agree with TRBD2. J gave up 1 base and V 0 bases, and 0 bases lay outside the gene matches. CDR3 length equals 15 residues. Germline V CDR1 and CDR2: SGDLS, YYNGEE. The DNA of the CDR3 is TGTGCCAGCAGCGTAGCGGGGGGGAACACCGGGGAGCTGTTTTTT. Its translation: CASSVAGGNTGELFF.

As regards this clone: Different DNA sequences within this sample yield the same CDR3. V and J are TRBV5-1 and TRBJ2-2, with 9 bases that match TRBD2. This CDR3 is built from 16 residues. V lost 2 bases, J lost 2 bases, and 4 bases stayed unmatched. CDR1 is SGHRS and CDR2 is YFSETQ in the germline V gene. The CDR3 region is CASSLGGGANTGELFF. Written as DNA, the CDR3 is TGCGCCAGCAGCTTAGGCGGGGGGGCCAACACCGGGGAGCTGTTTTTT. The full variable domain, in which reference TRBV5-1 and TRBJ2-2 provide the parts outside the CDR3, is KAGVTQTPRYLIKTRGQQVTLSCSPISGHRSVSWYQQTPGQGLQFLFEYFSETQRNKGNFPGRFSGRQFSNSRSEMNVSTLELGDSALYLCASSLGGGANTGELFFGEGSRLTVL.

V gene TRBV6-2 or TRBV6-3 combines with J gene TRBJ1-5; unclear D gene. Germline V gene data show CDR1 as MNHEY and CDR2 as SVGEGT. Trimming cost V 0 bases and J 11 bases, with 11 bases left between them. This CDR3 has 13 amino acids. The CDR3 DNA reads TGTGCCAGCAGTTACTCGTCCGGGGTGGCCCAGCATTTT. The encoded protein is CASSYSSGVAQHF.

By sample share, this clone is medium-sized. The J gene is TRBJ1-4, the V gene TRBV18; maybe TRBD1 (6 bases). Trimming pared 2 bases from V and 2 bases from J, leaving 6 bases between. CDR3 length equals 14 residues. CDR1 and CDR2 (germline): KGHSH, LQKENI. CDR3 coding DNA: TGTGCCAGCTCACCAGGGGGCACTAATGAAAAACTGTTTTTT. Residues: CASSPGGTNEKLFF.

V usage is TRBV5-6 and J usage is TRBJ1-5; no reliable D call. CDR1 and CDR2 from the germline V gene are SGHDT and YYEEEE. Trimming removed 0 bases at V and 7 bases at J, with 11 bases between. The CDR3 runs 14 residues. The CDR3 DNA is TGTGCCAGCAGCTTGGGGAGGGTCGACCAGCCCCAGCATTTT. This codes for CASSLGRVDQPQHF.

The chain combines TRBV9 with TRBJ2-2, with D possibly matching TRBD2 (6 bases). The CDR3 runs 14 residues. Germline values: CDR1 SGDLS, CDR2 YYNGEE. The V and J ends lost 6 bases and 7 bases respectively, with 16 bases between them. The CDR3 nucleotides are TGTGCCAGCAAGGAGGGGCCGGGGAGCGGGGAGCTGTTTTTT. This gives the protein CASKEGPGSGELFF. Together with reference TRBV9 and TRBJ2-2, the CDR3 gives the full variable domain: DSGVTQTPKHLITATGQRVTLRCSPRSGDLSVYWYQQSLDQGLQFLIQYYNGEERAKGNILERFSAQQFPDLHSELNLSSLELGDSALYFCASKEGPGSGELFFGEGSRLTVL.

The chain couples TRBV19 to TRBJ2-1; D may be TRBD1 (5 bases). The CDR3 length is 17 residues. Trimming pared 1 base from V and 2 bases from J, leaving 15 bases between. Germline-derived CDR1 and CDR2 are LNHDA and SQIVND (reference sequence). The CDR3 sequence is CASSIGASRGPYNEQFF. CDR3 coding DNA: TGTGCCAGTAGTATAGGTGCCTCAAGGGGCCCCTACAATGAGCAGTTCTTC.

V and J are TRBV6-6 and TRBJ1-2, with TRBD1 identical over 8 bases. CDR1 and CDR2 from the germline V gene are MNHNY and SVGAGI (reference sequence). There are 15 residues in the CDR3. Losses at the gene ends were 6 bases for V and 4 bases for J; bases not matched to a gene: 10. CDR3 sequence reads: CASRTGGANSYGYTF. The CDR3 bases are TGTGCCAGCAGAACAGGGGGGGCTAACAGCTATGGCTACACCTTC.

The chain links TRBV7-9 to TRBJ2-1; 13 bases are a match to TRBD2. This CDR3 has 18 amino acids. Germline CDR1 and CDR2: SEHNR and FQNEAQ (reference sequence). With 5 bases clipped from V and 0 bases from J, the junction kept 7 bases outside the gene matches. The CDR3 coding sequence is TGTGCCAGCAGCACACAGGGACTAGCGGGGAGCTCCTACAATGAGCAGTTCTTC. It specifies CASSTQGLAGSSYNEQFF.